This T cell receptor beta chain came from a study of cytomegalovirus exposure and HLA in healthy donors. Study findings and constraints: A missense DCLRE1C variant was associated with V- and J-gene trimming of TCR beta chains in a later analysis, and an independent cohort replicated the association. Earlier analysis found most TCR beta V segments productive about 87% or about 30% of the time. Rates of TCR association differed by HLA locus in a later analysis, with DRB1 highest and HLA-C lowest. Several V segments, TRBV6-2 and TRBV6-3 among them, could not be told apart and were dropped.

The CDR3 runs to 12 residues. Trimming left V 8 bases short and J 11 bases short, with 17 bases between. CDR1 is MNHEY and CDR2 is SVGAGI in the germline V gene. In the PCR, 60 Vbeta and 13 Jbeta primers were used. Generated by immunoSEQ multiplex PCR, the TCRdb table keeps only in-frame clones and is missing some. The sample comprises about 98,000 clones, about 80% of which are singletons, and approximately 10% rests with the top ten. Comments on this clone: Its antigen is not identified.

The V call is TRBV6-5, the J call TRBJ2-3; tentatively, D is TRBD2 (5 bases). The TCR was taken from a man aged 18 to 30 in good health and CMV-seropositive. The source material was PBMCs. CDR3 loop: CASSWERSGQYF. The CDR3 bases are TGTGCCAGCTCTTGGGAGCGGTCGGGGCAGTATTTT.